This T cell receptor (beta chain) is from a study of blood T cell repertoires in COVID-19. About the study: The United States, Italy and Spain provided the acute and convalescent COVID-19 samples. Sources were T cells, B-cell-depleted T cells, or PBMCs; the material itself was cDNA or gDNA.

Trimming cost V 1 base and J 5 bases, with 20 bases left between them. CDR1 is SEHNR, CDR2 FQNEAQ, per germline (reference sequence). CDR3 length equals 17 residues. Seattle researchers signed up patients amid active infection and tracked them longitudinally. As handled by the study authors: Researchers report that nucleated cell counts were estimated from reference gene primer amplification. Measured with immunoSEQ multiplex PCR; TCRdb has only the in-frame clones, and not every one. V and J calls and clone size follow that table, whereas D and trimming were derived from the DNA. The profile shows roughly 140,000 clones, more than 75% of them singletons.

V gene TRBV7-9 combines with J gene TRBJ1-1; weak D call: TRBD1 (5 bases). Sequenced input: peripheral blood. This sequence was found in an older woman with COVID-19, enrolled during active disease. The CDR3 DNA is TGTGCCAGCAGCTTAGGGAGGGGTACCGGTTACTTTACTGAAGCTTTCTTT. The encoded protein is CASSLGRGTGYFTEAFF.